This entry is about one T cell receptor beta chain. This CDR3 region has 14 residues. From germline, CDR1 is MGHRA and CDR2 YSYEKL. V was pared by 4 bases and J by 3 bases, with 9 bases between. The data are from a study of immune evolution from preneoplasia to lung adenocarcinoma. Using immunoSEQ multiplex PCR, the repertoire was profiled, and TCRdb retains in-frame clones only, with some absent. The sample holds roughly 3,700 clones, over 75% seen once. After pathologic assessment, macro-dissection selected premalignant or tumor cells for extraction. This chain links TRBV4-1 with TRBJ1-4, with a weak D call TRBD1 (5 bases). The sample taken for sequencing was FFPE invasive lung adenocarcinoma tissue. The clonotype originates from a person aged 50 to 59 with lung adenocarcinoma. The CDR3 nucleotides are TGCGCCAGCAGCCCAGGGTGGGCTAATGAAAAACTGTTTTTT. The encoded protein is CASSPGWANEKLFF.